The sequence of this T cell receptor (beta chain) was determined in a study of T cell changes during pregnancy in multiple sclerosis. The CDR3 is made up of 16 amino acids. V was shortened by 1 base and J by 5 bases, with 17 bases between the two germline ends. Per the germline V gene, CDR1 is SGHTA and CDR2 is FQGNSA. Profiling relied on immunoSEQ multiplex PCR, and the TCRdb table lists in-frame clones only, not all of them. The table shows some 20,000 clones, with around 90% occurring only once. The chain carries TRBV7-2 and TRBJ1-2; D ambiguous. This TCR derives from a female donor in good health, enrolled as a control in a pregnancy study. This specimen consisted of CD4+ T cells from peripheral blood mononuclear cells, obtained in the first trimester of pregnancy. The CDR3 region is CASSLVGGRTEYGYTF. In DNA form, the CDR3 reads TGTGCCAGCAGCTTAGTGGGAGGGCGGACGGAGTATGGCTACACCTTC. Drawing the rest from reference TRBV7-2 and TRBJ1-2, the complete variable domain is GAGVSQSPSNKVTEKGKDVELRCDPISGHTALYWYRQSLGQGLEFLIYFQGNSAPDKSGLPSDRFSAERTGGSVSTLTIQRTQQEDSAVYLCASSLVGGRTEYGYTFGSGTRLTVV.